Each of the 29 T cell receptor beta chains below was sequenced from the same sample in a study of blood T cell repertoires in COVID-19. This table comes from immunoSEQ multiplex PCR, and its TCRdb copy is limited to in-frame clones, with some not included. In the table there are about 250,000 clones, roughly nine tenths of which are singletons. Sequences were obtained from peripheral blood. The receptors come from a man aged 18 to 29 with active or convalescent COVID-19.

This clone was seen only a few times. The V gene is TRBV19, the J gene TRBJ1-4; D might be TRBD1 (5 bases). The ends were cut back, 7 bases at V and 8 bases at J, with 26 bases in the middle. Germline V lookup: CDR1 LNHDA, CDR2 SQIVND (reference sequence). This CDR3 has 17 residues. The CDR3 DNA reads TGTGCCAGTACCCCGTCTGGTACAGGCACCCTTGGGGAAAAACTGTTTTTT. This gives the protein CASTPSGTGTLGEKLFF.

Here the CDR3 reads CASSSRPGAGNTIYF. As DNA, the CDR3 is TGTGCCAGCAGTTCGCGTCCGGGAGCTGGAAACACCATATATTTT. The chain has TRBV6-6 and TRBJ1-3; D gene unclear. V shed 4 bases and J shed 2 bases, with 12 bases lying between them. Per germline, CDR1 MNHNY and CDR2 SVGAGI (reference sequence). The CDR3 has 15 residues.

Only one count was recorded for this clone. This chain uses TRBV7-3 with TRBJ1-1; 10 bases line up with TRBD1. The germline gives CDR1 SGHTA, CDR2 FQGTGA. The CDR3 length is 14 residues. Trimming cost V 6 bases and J 3 bases; bases outside gene matches: 4. CDR3 sequence: CASRGQGTDTEAFF. In DNA form, the CDR3 reads TGTGCCAGCAGGGGACAGGGGACGGACACTGAAGCTTTCTTT. The full variable domain, with the rest looked up from reference TRBV7-3 and TRBJ1-1, is GAGVSQTPSNKVTEKGKYVELRCDPISGHTALYWYRQSLGQGPEFLIYFQGTGAADDSGLPNDRFFAVRPEGSVSTLKIQRTERGDSAVYLCASRGQGTDTEAFFGQGTRLTVV.

The chain recombines TRBV11-2 with TRBJ2-1; D is ambiguous. The V end lost 5 bases, the J end lost 6 bases, and 5 bases lay between the germline ends. CDR1 is SGHAT, CDR2 FQNNGV, per germline. The CDR3 is made up of 11 amino acids. The CDR3 sequence: CASSPLNEQFF. The CDR3 nucleotides are TGTGCCAGCAGCCCCCTCAATGAGCAGTTCTTC.

The chain is built from TRBV6-2 or TRBV6-3 and TRBJ2-7, with D unclear. V lost 6 bases and J 0 bases, leaving 6 bases between the germline ends. The CDR3 runs to 12 residues. Germline CDR1 MNHEY, CDR2 SVGEGT. The CDR3 loop is CASSLNSYEQYF. The CDR3 bases are TGTGCCAGCAGCCTAAACTCCTACGAGCAGTACTTC.

The genes are TRBV24-1 and TRBJ1-5; D perhaps matches TRBD1 (5 bases). The CDR3 contains 15 residues. Looked up from germline, CDR1 is KGHDR and CDR2 is SFDVKD. Deletions cut 3 bases from V and 2 bases from J, with 10 bases between. CDR3 bases: TGTGCCACCAGTGATGCAGGGCTTGGCAATCAGCCCCAGCATTTT. Protein: CATSDAGLGNQPQHF.

J is TRBJ1-4 and V is TRBV28; D unclear. The CDR3 extends over 15 amino acids. Germline-derived CDR1 and CDR2 are MDHEN and SYDVKM. Trimming removed 5 bases at V and 4 bases at J, with 14 bases between. The CDR3 sequence: CASSTRGRLNEKLFF. For the CDR3, the DNA is TGTGCCAGCAGTACCCGCGGCAGACTTAATGAAAAACTGTTTTTT.

The V call is TRBV6-2 or TRBV6-3, the J call TRBJ2-1; possible D gene TRBD2, 6 bases. CDR1 is MNHEY, CDR2 SVGEGT, per germline. V lost 6 bases to trimming and J lost 7 bases, with 10 bases between them. This CDR3 region has 12 residues. CDR3 in DNA: TGTGCCAGCAGCCGACTAGTTAATGAGCAGTTCTTC. Its translation is CASSRLVNEQFF.

This clone was recorded only once. J is TRBJ2-5 and V is TRBV28; D possibly corresponds to TRBD1 (5 bases). Trimming left V 4 bases short and J 2 bases short, with 8 bases between. CDR3 length: 13 residues. From germline, CDR1 is MDHEN and CDR2 SYDVKM. CDR3 in amino acids: CASSSRQQETQYF. CDR3 DNA: TGTGCCAGCAGTTCTCGACAGCAAGAGACCCAGTACTTC. The full variable domain, rest sourced from reference TRBV28 and TRBJ2-5, is DVKVTQSSRYLVKRTGEKVFLECVQDMDHENMFWYRQDPGLGLRLIYFSYDVKMKEKGDIPEGYSVSREKKERFSLILESASTNQTSMYLCASSSRQQETQYFGPGTRLLVL.

The chain is built from TRBV6-2 or TRBV6-3 and TRBJ2-1; 10 nucleotides align to TRBD2. J lost 7 bases, V lost 2 bases, and 5 bases had no gene match. The CDR3 contains 15 residues. Germline V gene data show CDR1 as MNHEY and CDR2 as SVGEGT. The CDR3 protein is CASSYDVTSGNEQFF. In DNA, the CDR3 is TGTGCCAGCAGTTACGATGTGACTAGCGGGAATGAGCAGTTCTTC.

This chain connects TRBV15 to TRBJ2-7; 10 bases fit TRBD1. Germline V gene data show CDR1 as LNHNV and CDR2 as YYDKDF (reference sequence). V gave up 0 bases and J gave up 6 bases; unmatched junction bases: 8. This CDR3 is 16 amino acids long. This CDR3 is CATSRDNPGQGSEQYF. CDR3 sequence (DNA): TGTGCCACCAGCAGAGATAACCCGGGACAGGGGAGCGAGCAGTACTTC.

This chain connects TRBV4-1 to TRBJ2-1; 7 bases align to TRBD2. Germline loops: CDR1 MGHRA, CDR2 YSYEKL. This CDR3 region has 12 residues. V shed 6 bases, J shed 5 bases, and the junction held 1 base outside the gene matches. CDR3 region: CASRLADNEQFF. DNA for the CDR3: TGCGCCAGCAGGCTAGCGGACAATGAGCAGTTCTTC.

This sequence joins TRBV3-1 (or the pseudogene TRBV3-2) and TRBJ2-5, with 7 bases that match TRBD1. Per germline, CDR1 LGHDT and CDR2 YNNKEL (reference sequence). V gave up 8 bases and J gave up 1 base; unmatched junction bases: 1. This CDR3 contains 12 residues. The CDR3: CASEGAQETQYF. The CDR3 DNA reads TGTGCCAGCGAGGGGGCCCAAGAGACCCAGTACTTC.

The chain has TRBV27 and TRBJ2-5; 10 bases line up with TRBD2. Germline V gives CDR1 MNHEY, CDR2 SMNVEV (reference sequence). CDR3 length: 15 amino acids. Losses at the gene ends were 6 bases for V and 1 base for J; bases not matched to a gene: 5. The CDR3 DNA sequence: TGTGCCAGCAGACCTGGGACTAGCGCCCAAGAGACCCAGTACTTC. Residues: CASRPGTSAQETQYF.

V usage is TRBV2 and J usage is TRBJ1-5; 9 positions match TRBD1. With V trimmed by 6 bases and J by 6 bases, 6 bases remained unmatched. The germline V gene encodes CDR1 SNHLY and CDR2 FYNNEI. The CDR3 consists of 14 residues. The CDR3 DNA reads TGTGCCAGCAGCACAGGGGGCGGAATTCAGCCCCAGCATTTT. It is translated as CASSTGGGIQPQHF.

The chain links TRBV7-8 to TRBJ2-5, with 9 bases that match TRBD1. The trim removed 5 bases at V and 1 base at J, leaving 8 bases unmatched. The CDR3 contains 16 residues. Germline V gene lookup returns CDR1 SGHVS and CDR2 FQNEAQ. CDR3 protein: CASSPGTGLGQETQYF. DNA of the CDR3: TGTGCCAGCAGCCCCGGGACAGGGCTTGGCCAAGAGACCCAGTACTTC.

The chain uses TRBV7-2 and TRBJ2-7; 7 bases are shared with TRBD2. The germline V gene has CDR1 SGHTA and CDR2 FQGNSA. The CDR3 spans 15 residues. The V and J ends lost 5 bases and 6 bases, in that order; junction bases with no gene match: 13. DNA of the CDR3: TGTGCCAGCAGCCGGGCGTCGGGGGAGGGGAGCGAGCAGTACTTC. Its protein is CASSRASGEGSEQYF.

V is TRBV29-1 and J is TRBJ1-3; D might be TRBD1 (6 bases). Germline CDR1 reads SQVTM; CDR2 reads ANQGSEA. The V gene lost 2 bases and the J gene lost 4 bases, with 12 bases spanning the gap. The CDR3 length is 14 residues. This CDR3 is CSVEFPDRGNTIYF. The DNA for the CDR3 is TGCAGCGTTGAATTTCCAGACAGGGGAAACACCATATATTTT.

J is TRBJ1-2 and V is TRBV27, with D perhaps TRBD1 (6 bases). This CDR3 is 13 amino acids long. V lost 0 bases to trimming and J lost 4 bases, with 6 bases between them. Germline CDR1 is MNHEY and CDR2 is SMNVEV (reference sequence). The CDR3 DNA reads TGTGCCAGCAGTTTATCGGACAGCTATGGCTACACCTTC. Amino acids: CASSLSDSYGYTF.

V is TRBV6-1 and J is TRBJ1-1; a possible D gene is TRBD1 (5 bases). The germline V gene has CDR1 MNHNS and CDR2 SASEGT. The CDR3 contains 17 residues. The V and J ends lost 1 base and 5 bases respectively, with 20 bases between them. The CDR3 spells CASSEGNWGSRPTEAFF. CDR3 sequence (DNA): TGTGCCAGCAGTGAAGGGAATTGGGGCTCCCGGCCGACTGAAGCTTTCTTT.

The V and J genes are TRBV7-8 and TRBJ1-1, with 7 bases aligning to TRBD1. Germline trimming cut 7 bases from V and 0 bases from J; bases unmatched to any gene: 14. Germline assignment: CDR1 SGHVS and CDR2 FQNEAQ. CDR3 length equals 17 residues. This chain's CDR3 is CASTKFTGVMMNTEAFF. The CDR3 DNA is TGTGCCAGCACCAAATTTACAGGGGTAATGATGAACACTGAAGCTTTCTTT.

This chain uses TRBV28 with TRBJ1-6, with D possibly matching TRBD1 (5 bases). Germline V gives CDR1 MDHEN, CDR2 SYDVKM. Trimming shortened V by 6 bases and J by 6 bases, and 12 bases separated the two germline ends. The CDR3 sequence is 14 residues long. The CDR3 here is CASRGPGANSPLHF. CDR3 sequence (DNA): TGTGCCAGCAGGGGACCGGGAGCTAATTCACCCCTCCACTTT.

The CDR3 nucleotides read TGTGCCAGTAGTATAGATCTGTGGTCTCCCCCGGTGGGGGCCAACGTCCTGACTTTC. It is translated as CASSIDLWSPPVGANVLTF. The chain links TRBV19 to TRBJ2-6; D not resolved. V lost 0 bases, J lost 4 bases, and 19 bases lay in between. Looked up from germline, CDR1 is LNHDA and CDR2 is SQIVND (reference sequence). The CDR3 contains 19 residues. Together with reference TRBV19 and TRBJ2-6, the CDR3 gives the full variable domain: DGGITQSPKYLFRKEGQNVTLSCEQNLNHDAMYWYRQDPGQGLRLIYYSQIVNDFQKGDIAEGYSVSREKKESFPLTVTSAQKNPTAFYLCASSIDLWSPPVGANVLTFGAGSRLTVL.

The rearrangement links TRBV2 to TRBJ2-3; 9 bases line up with TRBD2. Germline loops: CDR1 SNHLY, CDR2 FYNNEI. With V trimmed by 10 bases and J by 0 bases, 14 bases remained unmatched. The CDR3 contains 17 residues. The CDR3 nucleotides read TGTGCCACCCCTTTTGAGCGGGGGGCGCCCAGCACAGATACGCAGTATTTT. Translation: CATPFERGAPSTDTQYF.

This rearrangement joins TRBV6-5 to TRBJ1-2; D call uncertain. CDR1 is MNHEY, CDR2 SVGAGI, per germline. V dropped 0 bases and J dropped 2 bases, with 7 bases sitting between them. The CDR3 is 14 amino acids. CDR3 region: CASSYSGGNYGYTF. Written as DNA, the CDR3 is TGTGCCAGCAGTTACTCAGGCGGGAACTATGGCTACACCTTC.

V is TRBV18 and J is TRBJ1-3; no clear D gene. With 1 base removed from V and 0 bases from J, the gap between germline ends came to 7 bases. Germline values: CDR1 KGHSH, CDR2 LQKENI. CDR3 length equals 15 residues. The CDR3 loop is CASSPLKNSGNTIYF. CDR3 bases: TGTGCCAGCTCACCACTCAAAAACTCTGGAAACACCATATATTTT.

The CDR3 DNA reads TGTGCCTGGAGTGCCGACTCGATCCGCGAGCAGTACTTC. It is translated as CAWSADSIREQYF. The chain links TRBV30 to TRBJ2-7; no clear D gene. The V end lost 1 base, the J end lost 6 bases, and 13 bases lay between the germline ends. Germline V gene lookup returns CDR1 GTSNPN and CDR2 SVGIG (reference sequence). This CDR3 is built from 13 residues.

The gene calls are TRBV19 and TRBJ1-4; TRBD1 matches 9 bases. CDR1 LNHDA and CDR2 SQIVND come from the germline V gene (reference sequence). Unmatched junction bases numbered 13, after V lost 6 bases and J lost 8 bases. The CDR3 covers 16 residues. Written as DNA, the CDR3 is TGTGCCAGTAGACAGGGGGCGCGAGTCCTTGGGGAAAAACTGTTTTTT. Encoded protein: CASRQGARVLGEKLFF.

This chain links TRBV9 with TRBJ2-5; TRBD2 agrees at 10 bases. The J segment lost 2 bases and the V segment lost 0 bases, leaving 4 bases of the junction unmatched. Germline V lookup: CDR1 SGDLS, CDR2 YYNGEE. The CDR3 extends over 16 amino acids. The CDR3 DNA follows: TGTGCCAGCAGCGTAGATAGCGGGGGGTCGCAAGAGACCCAGTACTTC. Its protein product is CASSVDSGGSQETQYF.